These 15 T cell receptor beta chains were sequenced from one sample in a study of blood T cell repertoires in COVID-19. Generated by immunoSEQ multiplex PCR, the TCRdb table keeps only in-frame clones and is missing some. The table lists some 110,000 clones, roughly 84% of them singletons. Source material: peripheral blood. These TCRs come from a woman aged 70-85 years with acute or convalescent COVID-19.

This clone was observed a few times. The rearrangement joins TRBV2 to TRBJ2-1; TRBD2 matches at 9 bases. The CDR3 loop spans 15 amino acids. Germline V gives CDR1 SNHLY, CDR2 FYNNEI. Unmatched junction bases numbered 7, after V lost 1 base and J lost 9 bases. The CDR3 region has the DNA TGTGCCAGCAGTGAAGTTCGCGGGGGGGCAGGTGAGCAGTTCTTC. Protein product: CASSEVRGGAGEQFF.

This sequence joins TRBV19 and TRBJ1-1; D may be TRBD1 (5 bases). V was pared by 6 bases and J by 11 bases, with 13 bases between. The CDR3 totals 11 residues. Germline values: CDR1 LNHDA, CDR2 SQIVND (reference sequence). The DNA of the CDR3 is TGTGCCAGTAGGATGGGGGGACCGGCTTTCTTT. Translation: CASRMGGPAFF.

The V gene is TRBV7-9, the J gene TRBJ1-2, with TRBD1 as a possible D gene (6 bases). V lost 1 base and J lost 6, with 15 bases in between. Germline values: CDR1 SEHNR, CDR2 FQNEAQ (reference sequence). The CDR3 runs to 15 residues. The CDR3: CASSLVTGRGDGYTF. The CDR3 DNA reads TGTGCCAGCAGCTTAGTGACCGGGAGGGGGGATGGCTACACCTTC.

This sequence joins TRBV11-2 and TRBJ2-1; 9 positions match TRBD1. Germline assignment: CDR1 SGHAT and CDR2 FQNNGV. The CDR3 runs to 15 residues. J was trimmed by 10 bases and V by 0 bases; bases with no gene match: 7. CDR3 nucleotides: TGTGCCAGCAGCTTAGATCGGACAGGGGCGAGCGAGCAGTTCTTC. This encodes CASSLDRTGASEQFF.

The V and J genes are TRBV14 and TRBJ1-1; D remains ambiguous. Trimming took 4 bases from V and 5 from J, leaving 14 bases between them. Germline CDR1 reads SGHDN; CDR2 reads FVKESK. The length of the CDR3 is 14 residues. CDR3 loop: CASSPAITSTEAFF. CDR3 DNA sequence: TGTGCCAGCAGCCCCGCCATCACATCGACTGAAGCTTTCTTT.

This sequence joins TRBV27 and TRBJ1-5; maybe TRBD1 (5 bases). The CDR3 is made up of 17 amino acids. The V end lost 2 bases, the J end lost 4 bases, and 18 bases lay between the germline ends. Germline CDR1 reads MNHEY; CDR2 reads SMNVEV (reference sequence). The chain's CDR3 is CASSLKSGRGKNQPQHF. The CDR3 DNA reads TGTGCCAGCAGTTTAAAAAGCGGCCGGGGGAAAAATCAGCCCCAGCATTTT.

The chain links TRBV29-1 to TRBJ2-3; D unresolved. V was pared by 1 base and J by 7 bases, with 12 bases between. Germline V gives CDR1 SQVTM, CDR2 ANQGSEA. This CDR3 is built from 13 residues. The CDR3 DNA reads as TGCAGCGTTGAAGTTACAGCTGGAAATACGCAGTATTTT. Amino acids: CSVEVTAGNTQYF.

V usage is TRBV30 and J usage is TRBJ2-3; 7 bases map to TRBD2. This CDR3 contains 15 residues. J gave up 2 bases and V 0 bases, and 5 bases lay outside the gene matches. Germline V gene sequence: CDR1 GTSNPN, CDR2 SVGIG (reference sequence). CDR3 protein: CAWSVTGGTTDTQYF. In DNA form, the CDR3 reads TGTGCCTGGAGTGTGACGGGAGGAACCACAGATACGCAGTATTTT. Filled out from reference TRBV30 and TRBJ2-3, the complete variable domain reads SQTIHQWPATLVQPVGSPLSLECTVEGTSNPNLYWYRQAAGRGLQLLFYSVGIGQISSEVPQNLSASRPQDRQFILSSKKLLLSDSGFYLCAWSVTGGTTDTQYFGPGTRLTVL.

V gene TRBV28 combines with J gene TRBJ1-3, with D unclear. Germline CDR1 reads MDHEN; CDR2 reads SYDVKM. V shed 1 base and J shed 3 bases, with 22 bases lying between them. The CDR3 sequence is 19 residues long. The CDR3 here is CASSLFRFRGSEGGNTIYF. The CDR3 DNA sequence: TGTGCCAGCAGTTTATTCCGATTCCGTGGGTCGGAGGGTGGAAACACCATATATTTT.

The V gene is TRBV2, the J gene TRBJ2-2; a weak D match, TRBD2 (5 bases). Trimming left V 5 bases short and J 6 bases short, with 13 bases between. Germline V gene sequence: CDR1 SNHLY, CDR2 FYNNEI. There are 14 residues in the CDR3. The CDR3 region has the DNA TGTGCCAGCAGTCTCGGACTGTTCGCCGGGGAGCTGTTTTTT. The encoded protein is CASSLGLFAGELFF. The full variable domain, with the rest looked up from reference TRBV2 and TRBJ2-2, is EPEVTQTPSHQVTQMGQEVILRCVPISNHLYFYWYRQILGQKVEFLVSFYNNEISEKSEIFDDQFSVERPDGSNFTLKIRSTKLEDSAMYFCASSLGLFAGELFFGEGSRLTVL.

Points on this clone: The junction departs from germline at one end; a sequencing error may be responsible. The chain has TRBV19 and TRBJ1-1; 10 bases map to TRBD1. From germline, CDR1 is LNHDA and CDR2 SQIVND (reference sequence). CDR3 length equals 17 residues. The CDR3 protein is CASRIGGQGWVNTEAFF. CDR3 bases: TGTGCCAGTAGGATAGGGGGACAGGGGTGGGTGAACACTGAAGCTTTCTTT.

The chain combines TRBV18 with TRBJ2-3, with 11 nucleotides matching TRBD2. Germline loops: CDR1 KGHSH, CDR2 LQKENI. Unmatched junction bases numbered 10, after V lost 2 bases and J lost 0 bases. This CDR3 contains 19 residues. The CDR3: CASSPNLGLAGSSTDTQYF. The CDR3 DNA reads TGTGCCAGCTCACCAAACCTTGGACTAGCGGGCTCTAGCACAGATACGCAGTATTTT.

The chain joins TRBV6-4 to TRBJ2-1, with TRBD2 as a possible D gene (6 bases). The V gene's germline CDR1 is MRHNA and CDR2 SNTAGT. Trimming stripped 4 bases from V and 7 bases from J, with 20 bases between. This CDR3 contains 16 residues. CDR3 DNA: TGTGCCAGCAGTGTTGAGGCATCGGGACTCTTAAATGAGCAGTTCTTC. This encodes CASSVEASGLLNEQFF.

This clone came up once. This chain links TRBV3-1 (or the pseudogene TRBV3-2) with TRBJ2-5, with a tentative D call TRBD1 (6 bases). V was trimmed by 4 bases and J by 5 bases, leaving 17 bases between them. Germline CDR1 LGHDT, CDR2 YNNKEL (reference sequence). This CDR3 spans 15 amino acids. The CDR3 reads CASSRGTQGYETQYF. The CDR3 coding sequence is TGTGCCAGCAGCCGTGGGACACAGGGCTACGAGACCCAGTACTTC.

The CDR3 is CASSQGERNIQYF. CDR3 DNA sequence: TGTGCCAGTAGTCAAGGGGAAAGAAACATTCAGTACTTC. The J gene is TRBJ2-4, the V gene TRBV19; a weak D match, TRBD1 (5 bases). V was cut by 5 bases and J by 6 bases, with 11 bases left in between. The germline gives CDR1 LNHDA, CDR2 SQIVND (reference sequence). CDR3 size: 13 residues. The complete variable domain, with remaining parts taken from reference TRBV19 and TRBJ2-4, reads DGGITQSPKYLFRKEGQNVTLSCEQNLNHDAMYWYRQDPGQGLRLIYYSQIVNDFQKGDIAEGYSVSREKKESFPLTVTSAQKNPTAFYLCASSQGERNIQYFGAGTRLSVL.